This record concerns one T cell receptor (beta chain) sequence. Clones were read by immunoSEQ multiplex PCR, and TCRdb kept only the in-frame ones, dropping some. The sample lists some 140,000 clones; roughly 80% were seen once. The sample belongs to a study of blood T cell repertoires in COVID-19. The germline V gene has CDR1 LNHDA and CDR2 SQIVND (reference sequence). Trimming shortened V by 3 bases and J by 3 bases, and 5 bases separated the two germline ends. CDR3 length: 12 residues. The chain has TRBV19 and TRBJ1-1; D is undetermined. Specimen: PBMCs or T cells enriched from blood (not recorded which). This clonotype was sampled from a man aged 25 to 40 who had recovered from COVID-19. The CDR3 is CASSMTYTEAFF. DNA of the CDR3: TGTGCCAGTAGTATGACATACACTGAAGCTTTCTTT. Full variable domain (remainder filled in from reference TRBV19 and TRBJ1-1): DGGITQSPKYLFRKEGQNVTLSCEQNLNHDAMYWYRQDPGQGLRLIYYSQIVNDFQKGDIAEGYSVSREKKESFPLTVTSAQKNPTAFYLCASSMTYTEAFFGQGTRLTVV.